Below, 22 T cell receptor beta chains from the same sample are listed, as sequenced in a study of blood T cell repertoires in COVID-19. This table comes from immunoSEQ multiplex PCR, and its TCRdb copy is limited to in-frame clones, with some not included. The sample lists around 300,000 clones, about 87% occurring once. Specimen: PBMCs or T cells enriched from blood (not recorded which). The receptors were gathered from a woman aged 45-59 years who had recovered from COVID-19.

The genes are TRBV3-1 (or the pseudogene TRBV3-2) and TRBJ1-3, with D maybe TRBD1 (5 bases). Trimming shortened V by 7 bases and J by 2 bases, and 15 bases separated the two germline ends. CDR1 LGHDT and CDR2 YNNKEL come from the germline V gene (reference sequence). The CDR3 is 15 amino acids. CDR3 sequence (DNA): TGTGCCAGCACCCTAAAAGGAGGGGCTGGAAACACCATATATTTT. Encoded protein: CASTLKGGAGNTIYF.

This clone was counted a single time. The chain is built from TRBV18 and TRBJ2-3; weak D call: TRBD2 (6 bases). The CDR3 loop spans 15 amino acids. Germline loops: CDR1 KGHSH, CDR2 LQKENI. V was trimmed by 3 bases and J by 2 bases, leaving 12 bases between them. CDR3 sequence: CASSPSAGITDTQYF. The CDR3 DNA is TGTGCCAGCTCACCTTCCGCGGGGATCACAGATACGCAGTATTTT.

The rearrangement uses TRBV24-1 and TRBJ2-7; D is possibly TRBD1 (6 bases). Germline loops: CDR1 KGHDR, CDR2 SFDVKD. V was pared by 9 bases and J by 5 bases, with 13 bases between. CDR3 size: 12 residues. The CDR3 loop reads CATAGQHHEQYF. The CDR3 region has the DNA TGTGCCACCGCCGGACAGCACCACGAGCAGTACTTC.

This clone was found a few times. This chain connects TRBV10-3 to TRBJ2-2, with a possible D match to TRBD1 (6 bases). This CDR3 is 16 amino acids long. CDR1 is ENHRY and CDR2 is SYGVKD in the germline V gene. The V and J ends lost 0 bases and 1 base respectively, with 9 bases between them. The CDR3 DNA sequence: TGTGCCATCAGTGAGTCTGGCAGGGGGAACACCGGGGAGCTGTTTTTT. This codes for CAISESGRGNTGELFF.

This CDR3 reads CSVSGTGLGYTF. CDR3 sequence (DNA): TGCAGCGTATCCGGGACAGGGCTTGGCTACACCTTC. The chain recombines TRBV29-1 with TRBJ1-2; TRBD1 agrees at 9 bases. The J segment lost 7 bases and the V segment lost 6 bases, leaving 6 bases of the junction unmatched. The CDR3 has 12 amino acids. CDR1 and CDR2 (germline): SQVTM, ANQGSEA. The full variable domain, in which reference TRBV29-1 and TRBJ1-2 provide the parts outside the CDR3, is SAVISQKPSRDICQRGTSLTIQCQVDSQVTMMFWYRQQPGQSLTLIATANQGSEATYESGFVIDKFPISRPNLTFSTLTVSNMSPEDSSIYLCSVSGTGLGYTFGSGTRLTVV.

The rearrangement joins TRBV7-2 to TRBJ1-3; D is unresolved. Per the germline V gene, CDR1 is SGHTA and CDR2 is FQGNSA. Between the trimmed V and J ends, which lost 7 bases and 2 bases, there was a span of 15 bases. The length of the CDR3 is 15 residues. The CDR3 region is CASTPSESAGNTIYF. Written as DNA, the CDR3 is TGTGCCAGCACCCCCTCGGAGAGCGCTGGAAACACCATATATTTT. The complete variable domain, with remaining parts taken from reference TRBV7-2 and TRBJ1-3, reads GAGVSQSPSNKVTEKGKDVELRCDPISGHTALYWYRQSLGQGLEFLIYFQGNSAPDKSGLPSDRFSAERTGGSVSTLTIQRTQQEDSAVYLCASTPSESAGNTIYFGEGSWLTVV.

The chain couples TRBV4-3 to TRBJ1-2, with 9 bases fitting TRBD1. The germline gives CDR1 LGHNA, CDR2 YSLEER. This CDR3 is built from 12 residues. V lost 4 bases and J lost 7; bases outside the gene matches: 1. CDR3 region: CASSLDRGGYTF. The DNA of the CDR3 is TGCGCCAGCAGCCTGGACAGGGGTGGCTACACCTTC.

The J gene is TRBJ1-4, the V gene TRBV18; 10 nucleotides match TRBD1. The V and J ends lost 8 bases and 6 bases, in that order; junction bases with no gene match: 6. The CDR3 extends over 14 amino acids. The V gene's germline CDR1 is KGHSH and CDR2 LQKENI. CDR3: CASNTGTGDEKLFF. The CDR3 coding sequence is TGTGCCAGCAATACCGGGACAGGGGATGAAAAACTGTTTTTT.

The CDR3 region has the DNA TGTGCCAGCAGCTCAAATTCCGGGACACTAGAAACTGGAAACACCATATATTTT. Translating it yields CASSSNSGTLETGNTIYF. The chain uses TRBV7-9 and TRBJ1-3, with D possibly matching TRBD1 (6 bases). CDR3 size: 18 residues. The V gene's germline CDR1 is SEHNR and CDR2 FQNEAQ (reference sequence). The V gene lost 4 bases and the J gene lost 2 bases, with 21 bases spanning the gap.

Concerning this clone: The same CDR3 is also encoded by other DNA sequences in this sample. The chain recombines TRBV28 with TRBJ1-5, with 9 bases that match TRBD1. V shed 6 bases, J shed 7 bases, and the junction held 7 bases outside the gene matches. The CDR3 spans 14 residues. CDR1 is MDHEN, CDR2 SYDVKM, per germline. CDR3 DNA: TGTGCCAGCAGACCGGGACAGGGTGGGCAGCCCCAGCATTTT. It specifies CASRPGQGGQPQHF.

V usage is TRBV6-2 or TRBV6-3 and J usage is TRBJ1-1, with D unclear. This CDR3 contains 16 residues. Germline V gives CDR1 MNHEY, CDR2 SVGEGT. The germline V and J ends were trimmed by 2 bases and 0 bases, with 13 bases remaining between them. The CDR3 loop reads CASSYRSGSVNTEAFF. The CDR3 DNA follows: TGTGCCAGCAGTTACAGGAGTGGGTCGGTGAACACTGAAGCTTTCTTT.

This chain connects TRBV10-3 to TRBJ2-3; 7 bases align to TRBD1. V shed 8 bases, J shed 2 bases, and the junction held 7 bases outside the gene matches. The germline V gene has CDR1 ENHRY and CDR2 SYGVKD. The CDR3 has 14 residues. The CDR3 protein is CAISADRTTDTQYF. In DNA form, the CDR3 reads TGTGCCATCTCCGCGGACAGGACCACAGATACGCAGTATTTT.

The J gene is TRBJ2-2, the V gene TRBV19; 12 bases match TRBD2. Germline loops: CDR1 LNHDA, CDR2 SQIVND (reference sequence). This CDR3 comprises 19 residues. V was pared by 6 bases and J by 2 bases, with 13 bases of the junction left unmatched. For the CDR3, the DNA is TGTGCCAGTAGCGGGACAGACGGACTAGCGGGATCAAACACCGGGGAGCTGTTTTTT. This translates into CASSGTDGLAGSNTGELFF.

This chain links TRBV6-2 or TRBV6-3 with TRBJ2-6; D unclear. Looked up from germline, CDR1 is MNHEY and CDR2 is SVGEGT. V shed 4 bases and J shed 1 base, with 11 bases lying between them. The CDR3 contains 16 residues. The CDR3 bases are TGTGCCAGCAGTTCCCTAGGAGCATCTGGGGCCAACGTCCTGACTTTC. Amino acids: CASSSLGASGANVLTF.

The chain couples TRBV11-2 to TRBJ1-6; D unresolved. The V and J ends lost 2 bases and 8 bases respectively, with 10 bases between them. The CDR3 spans 14 residues. The germline CDR1 and CDR2 sequences are SGHAT and FQNNGV. CDR3 DNA sequence: TGTGCCAGCAGCTTAATACAGAGTGATTCACCCCTCCACTTT. This gives the protein CASSLIQSDSPLHF.

This clone was counted a single time. The chain links TRBV7-2 to TRBJ2-7; TRBD2 matches at 7 bases. CDR1 is SGHTA and CDR2 is FQGNSA in the germline V gene. V shed 1 base and J 0 bases; nucleotides not matched to a gene: 9. The CDR3 runs to 17 residues. For the CDR3, the DNA is TGTGCCAGCAGCTTAGTCTCCGCGGGCGGGAGCTCCTACGAGCAGTACTTC. Translating it yields CASSLVSAGGSSYEQYF.

The chain carries TRBV7-2 and TRBJ2-1, with 8 bases aligning to TRBD2. CDR1 and CDR2 from the germline V gene are SGHTA and FQGNSA. Trimming took 5 bases from V and 8 from J; bases not matched to a gene: 8. The CDR3 is 14 amino acids. CDR3 sequence: CASSTKAGAHEQFF. The CDR3 nucleotides are TGTGCCAGCAGCACTAAAGCGGGAGCACATGAGCAGTTCTTC.

This chain joins TRBV5-4 and TRBJ2-7; D might be TRBD1 (6 bases). The germline CDR1 and CDR2 sequences are SGHNT and YYREEE (reference sequence). CDR3 length: 14 amino acids. Trimming removed 3 bases from V and 2 bases from J, with 12 bases in between. DNA of the CDR3: TGTGCCAGCAGCTCCGGGACATTACCCTACGAGCAGTACTTC. This codes for CASSSGTLPYEQYF.

This clone was observed once. The chain is built from TRBV19 and TRBJ2-7; 13 bases are shared with TRBD2. Trimming at V came to 6 bases and at J to 3 bases, leaving 2 bases not matched to a gene. Germline loops: CDR1 LNHDA, CDR2 SQIVND (reference sequence). CDR3 size: 14 residues. The CDR3 region is CASSRLAGGYEQYF. The CDR3 nucleotides are TGTGCCAGTAGCCGACTAGCGGGGGGCTACGAGCAGTACTTC.

This chain's CDR3 is CASSYSSTNEKLFF. The CDR3 nucleotides read TGTGCCAGCAGCTACAGTTCAACTAATGAAAAACTGTTTTTT. V and J are TRBV11-2 and TRBJ1-4; no firm D call. This CDR3 contains 14 residues. V was cut by 4 bases and J by 0 bases, with 6 bases left in between. The V gene's germline CDR1 is SGHAT and CDR2 FQNNGV.

The chain has TRBV24-1 and TRBJ1-4; D is uncertain. The CDR3 runs to 11 residues. Germline V gene data show CDR1 as KGHDR and CDR2 as SFDVKD. V was cut by 5 bases and J by 16 bases, with 13 bases left in between. CDR3 nucleotides: TGTGCCACCAGTGGTGGGCGTGTGGGGTTTTTT. This translates into CATSGGRVGFF.

The genes are TRBV5-5 and TRBJ1-2; TRBD1 agrees at 8 bases. CDR1 is SGHKS and CDR2 is YYEKEE in the germline V gene (reference sequence). Trimming at V came to 5 bases and at J to 3 bases, leaving 3 bases not matched to a gene. CDR3 length equals 13 residues. The CDR3 coding sequence is TGTGCCAGCAGTATGACAGGGGACTATGGCTACACCTTC. Its protein is CASSMTGDYGYTF.